This T cell receptor (beta chain) was observed in a study of cytomegalovirus exposure and HLA in healthy donors. Of note for this clone: Its antigen is still unknown.

PCR involved 60 Vbeta and 13 Jbeta primers. Measured with immunoSEQ multiplex PCR; TCRdb has only the in-frame clones, and not every one. The sample has about 150,000 clones, roughly 70% seen once. Study results and limitations: Sequencing artifact likely explains a cluster of highly shared sequence variants.

The CDR3 is made up of 11 amino acids. V was pared by 6 bases and J by 3 bases, with 8 bases between. CDR1 is GTSNPN, CDR2 SVGIG, per germline (reference sequence). Sequencing was carried out using PBMCs. V gene TRBV30 combines with J gene TRBJ1-1; D not resolved. The TCR comes from a man aged 30 to 45 in good health and CMV-seronegative. CDR3 nucleotides: TGTGCCTGCCGCGGTTACACTGAAGCTTTCTTT. Translated, it gives CACRGYTEAFF. Combining the CDR3 with reference TRBV30 and TRBJ1-1 gives the whole variable domain SQTIHQWPATLVQPVGSPLSLECTVEGTSNPNLYWYRQAAGRGLQLLFYSVGIGQISSEVPQNLSASRPQDRQFILSSKKLLLSDSGFYLCACRGYTEAFFGQGTRLTVV.